A single sample is the source of the 14 T cell receptor beta chains below, sequenced in a study of blood T cell repertoires in COVID-19. The table came from immunoSEQ multiplex PCR; TCRdb's copy has only in-frame clones and leaves some out. The sample has 200,000 to 250,000 clones, about 90% seen once. The sequenced material came from peripheral blood. The receptors originated from a woman aged 30 to 39 who had recovered from COVID-19.

This clone was detected only a few times. Other DNA sequences in this sample translate to the same CDR3. V usage is TRBV30 and J usage is TRBJ2-3; D is possibly TRBD1 (5 bases). Germline V gives CDR1 GTSNPN, CDR2 SVGIG (reference sequence). This CDR3 contains 11 residues. V was shortened by 2 bases and J by 5 bases, with 5 bases between the two germline ends. In DNA form, the CDR3 reads TGTGCCTGGAGTAGGGGAGATACGCAGTATTTT. This codes for CAWSRGDTQYF.

This sequence joins TRBV10-3 and TRBJ1-5; possibly TRBD1 for D (5 bases). The ends were cut back, 2 bases at V and 6 bases at J, with 8 bases in the middle. The CDR3 consists of 13 residues. Germline loops: CDR1 ENHRY, CDR2 SYGVKD. CDR3 residues: CAISEPGGQPQHF. DNA for the CDR3: TGTGCCATCAGTGAGCCGGGGGGTCAGCCCCAGCATTTT.

The chain couples TRBV4-3 to TRBJ1-2; possibly TRBD1 for D (6 bases). From germline, CDR1 is LGHNA and CDR2 YSLEER. The CDR3 has 16 amino acids. V shed 5 bases and J shed 7 bases, with 23 bases lying between them. CDR3 loop: CASSETKGRGVAGYTF. Here the CDR3 DNA reads TGCGCCAGCAGCGAAACTAAGGGCAGGGGAGTAGCTGGCTACACCTTC.

V usage is TRBV5-4 and J usage is TRBJ2-5, with D perhaps TRBD2 (5 bases). The CDR3 has 14 residues. Germline V gene lookup returns CDR1 SGHNT and CDR2 YYREEE (reference sequence). The ends were cut back, 2 bases at V and 3 bases at J, with 11 bases in the middle. The CDR3, as DNA: TGTGCCAGCAGCTTCGGACTGGGCAAAGAGACCCAGTACTTC. Its protein is CASSFGLGKETQYF.

V and J are TRBV10-1 and TRBJ1-1; 7 bases line up with TRBD1. The CDR3 has 15 residues. Germline CDR1 WNHNN, CDR2 SYGVQD (reference sequence). With V trimmed by 6 bases and J by 5 bases, 12 bases remained unmatched. CDR3 bases: TGCGCCAGCAGCCGGAAAGGGGGCCTGAGGACTGAAGCTTTCTTT. It codes for CASSRKGGLRTEAFF.

This clone was detected once. The chain recombines TRBV6-5 with TRBJ2-4; perhaps TRBD2 as D (5 bases). V was clipped by 6 bases and J by 8 bases, with 14 bases between them. CDR3 length: 13 amino acids. Germline V lookup: CDR1 MNHEY, CDR2 SVGAGI. CDR3 DNA sequence: TGTGCCAGCAGCCACCACCTGGGAGACATTCAGTACTTC. It is translated as CASSHHLGDIQYF.

The chain has TRBV5-1 and TRBJ2-5, with 10 bases matching TRBD2. The germline V gene encodes CDR1 SGHRS and CDR2 YFSETQ. The CDR3 has 17 residues. The V segment lost 0 bases and the J segment 3 bases; nucleotides outside the gene matches: 8. The CDR3 region has the DNA TGCGCCAGCAGCTTGGGAGGGCTAGCGGGGGCCAAAGAGACCCAGTACTTC. It specifies CASSLGGLAGAKETQYF. The full variable domain, in which reference TRBV5-1 and TRBJ2-5 provide the parts outside the CDR3, is KAGVTQTPRYLIKTRGQQVTLSCSPISGHRSVSWYQQTPGQGLQFLFEYFSETQRNKGNFPGRFSGRQFSNSRSEMNVSTLELGDSALYLCASSLGGLAGAKETQYFGPGTRLLVL.

The chain carries TRBV6-5 and TRBJ1-2, with 7 nucleotides matching TRBD1. Germline V gene sequence: CDR1 MNHEY, CDR2 SVGAGI. V dropped 7 bases and J dropped 3; count of bases not matched to a gene: 5. The length of the CDR3 is 13 residues. CDR3 residues: CASTGTDHYGYTF. The CDR3 nucleotides are TGTGCCAGCACCGGGACAGACCACTATGGCTACACCTTC.

This chain links TRBV11-2 with TRBJ2-7, with D perhaps TRBD2 (6 bases). The CDR3 is made up of 13 amino acids. Germline CDR1 and CDR2: SGHAT and FQNNGV. Trimming took 3 bases from V and 2 from J, leaving 8 bases between them. CDR3 DNA sequence: TGTGCCAGCAGCTTGGGCGGGACCTACGAGCAGTACTTC. It yields the protein CASSLGGTYEQYF.

V usage is TRBV7-2 and J usage is TRBJ2-3; D not resolved. The CDR3 runs 13 residues. Deletions cut 0 bases from V and 2 bases from J, with 3 bases between. Germline lookup yields CDR1 SGHTA and CDR2 FQGNSA. The CDR3 loop reads CASSLAYTDTQYF. DNA for the CDR3: TGTGCCAGCAGCTTAGCTTACACAGATACGCAGTATTTT.

The chain links TRBV29-1 to TRBJ2-1, with D tentatively TRBD1 (5 bases). Per the germline V gene, CDR1 is SQVTM and CDR2 is ANQGSEA. V was trimmed by 0 bases and J by 0 bases, leaving 15 bases between them. The CDR3 runs 17 residues. The CDR3 DNA reads TGCAGCGTTGAAGACCCCACCGACAGCAGCTCCTACAATGAGCAGTTCTTC. As protein: CSVEDPTDSSSYNEQFF.

The chain links TRBV27 to TRBJ1-2; TRBD1 is a possible D gene (6 bases). The CDR3 contains 16 residues. Germline V CDR1 and CDR2: MNHEY, SMNVEV (reference sequence). Trimming stripped 5 bases from V and 4 bases from J, with 20 bases between. CDR3 bases: TGTGCCAGCAGTCCCGTGGGACACCCCAATAGCTATGGCTACACCTTC. Translation: CASSPVGHPNSYGYTF.

V usage is TRBV9 and J usage is TRBJ2-7; D gene unclear. CDR3 length equals 13 residues. With 0 bases removed from V and 1 base from J, the gap between germline ends came to 5 bases. Germline values: CDR1 SGDLS, CDR2 YYNGEE. The CDR3 sequence: CASSVAHSYEQYF. The CDR3 coding sequence is TGTGCCAGCAGCGTAGCACATTCCTACGAGCAGTACTTC.

Worth noting for this clone: Other DNA sequences in the sample encode the same CDR3. J is TRBJ2-1 and V is TRBV11-3, with D perhaps TRBD1 (5 bases). Deletions cut 0 bases from V and 4 bases from J, with 7 bases between. The V gene's germline CDR1 is SGHNT and CDR2 YENEEA. This CDR3 has 14 amino acids. CDR3 in DNA: TGTGCCAGCAGCTTAGACAGGGCGTACAATGAGCAGTTCTTC. The encoded protein is CASSLDRAYNEQFF.